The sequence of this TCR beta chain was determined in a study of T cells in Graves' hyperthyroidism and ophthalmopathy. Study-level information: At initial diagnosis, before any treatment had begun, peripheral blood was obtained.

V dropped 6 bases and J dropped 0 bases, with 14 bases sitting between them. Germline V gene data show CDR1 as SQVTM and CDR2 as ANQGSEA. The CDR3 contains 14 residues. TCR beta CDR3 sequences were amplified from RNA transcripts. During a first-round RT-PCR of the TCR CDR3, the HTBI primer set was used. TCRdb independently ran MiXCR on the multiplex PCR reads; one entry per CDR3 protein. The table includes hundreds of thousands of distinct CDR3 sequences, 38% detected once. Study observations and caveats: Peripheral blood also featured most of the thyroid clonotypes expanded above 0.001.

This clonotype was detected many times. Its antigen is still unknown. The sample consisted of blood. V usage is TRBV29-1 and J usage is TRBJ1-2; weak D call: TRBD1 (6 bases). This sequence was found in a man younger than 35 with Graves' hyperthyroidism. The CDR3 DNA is TGCAGCGTCATCGGGACAAAGGCTAACTATGGCTACACCTTC. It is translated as CSVIGTKANYGYTF.